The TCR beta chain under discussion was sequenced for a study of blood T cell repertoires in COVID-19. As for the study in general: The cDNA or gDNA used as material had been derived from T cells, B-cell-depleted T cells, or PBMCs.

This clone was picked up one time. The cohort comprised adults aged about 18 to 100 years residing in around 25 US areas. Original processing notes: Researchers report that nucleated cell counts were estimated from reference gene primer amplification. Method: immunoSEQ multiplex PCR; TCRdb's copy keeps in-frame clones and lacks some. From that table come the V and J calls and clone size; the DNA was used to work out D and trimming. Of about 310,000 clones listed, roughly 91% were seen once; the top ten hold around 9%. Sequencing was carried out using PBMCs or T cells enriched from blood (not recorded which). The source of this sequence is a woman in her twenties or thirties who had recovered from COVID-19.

CDR3: CASSLEGDGSLEAFF. In nucleotides, the CDR3 is TGTGCCAGCAGCTTGGAGGGGGATGGATCTCTTGAAGCTTTCTTT. This sequence joins TRBV5-6 and TRBJ1-1, with D possibly being TRBD1 (6 bases). V was clipped by 0 bases and J by 7 bases, with 16 bases between them. The CDR3 sequence is 15 residues long. Germline assignment: CDR1 SGHDT and CDR2 YYEEEE.